This T cell receptor (beta chain) originates from a study of blood T cell repertoires in COVID-19 (dated by TCRdb to the early 2020s). In terms of the full investigation: Samples from collaborators originated in the United States, Italy and Spain and spanned both the acute and convalescent phases of COVID-19. The repertoires were released in a freely available public database intended as a resource for research on the immune response to SARS-CoV-2. The sample metadata nearly always contained a de-identified subject ID, COVID-19 status, age in years and sex. Where available, HLA class I and class II types were taken from metadata supplied by the sample provider and were not determined by assay-based typing. The material from the prospective study consisted of cDNA or gDNA derived from T cells, B-cell-depleted T cells, or PBMCs. Samples came from the ongoing ImmuneRACE study (first 160 participants) plus 1,254 subjects from 6 global collaborators. Subjects who had been exposed to COVID-19, were actively infected with it, or had recovered from it provided the deeply sampled blood TCRbeta repertoires that made up the dataset. What the work shows at the level of the full study, not this receptor alone: How much clinical and demographic metadata was included differed by source and by participant, and the metadata was provided uncurated.

Notes on this clone: Its antigen is unknown. The input lacks base qualities; no much larger clone sits a single base away.

From a lookup of the germline V gene, CDR1 and CDR2 are SQVTM and ANQGSEA. The CDR3 has 15 amino acids, counting the end cysteine and phenylalanine. Only the CDR3 DNA is retained, 45 bases long and in frame from the first base. V is pruned by 1 base and J by 4 bases, leaving 7 bases of the junction without a gene match. Each collaborating institution followed its own protocols to collect whole blood in K2EDTA tubes. For TCRbeta analysis, collaborator samples were shipped as frozen whole blood, as isolated PBMCs, or as DNA extracted from either sample type. The immunoSEQ Assay, a bias-controlled multiplex PCR, was used to amplify TCRbeta CDR3 regions from genomic DNA. From the authors' description of their analysis: The number of nucleated cells in each sample was estimated by amplification of reference gene primers within the assay. To quantify the absolute abundance of each unique TCRbeta CDR3 rearrangement, sequence reads were collapsed and filtered. For each sample, productive Simpson clonality was calculated as the square root of Simpson's diversity index across productive rearrangements. As stored in TCRdb, this immuneACCESS dataset retains in-frame rearrangements with V and J assigned. A fraction of the clones does not appear; measured against another copy, unresolved V genes explain less than half of the discrepancy, and the remainder lacks a known reason. D and trimming were read from the DNA, whereas the V and J calls and clone size are those reported in that table. Counted in this sample were 65,000 to 90,000 clones; approximately 88% of them appeared once. Jointly, the top ten make up more than 2% of the sample.

This receptor was identified in a man older than 75 with active or convalescent COVID-19. In this chain, TRBV29-1 is recombined with TRBJ2-7; a stretch of 10 junction bases matches TRBD1. The source material was peripheral blood. CDR3 loop: CSVEVLDRGVYEQYF. The DNA sequence is as follows: TGCAGCGTTGAAGTGCTGGACAGGGGGGTATACGAGCAGTACTTC.